A selection of T cell receptor beta chains follows, all from one sample in a study of blood T cell repertoires in COVID-19. TCRdb keeps only in-frame clones here, not all; method: immunoSEQ multiplex PCR. The sample yields about 310,000 clones, around 86% seen once. The sample taken for sequencing was peripheral blood. The receptors here all came from a middle-aged man with active or convalescent COVID-19. CDR3s include the opening cysteine and the closing phenylalanine or tryptophan. The D gene is left open where the match is weak. Size values are once, few and many counts, or a class for expanded clones, and some rows have none.

cdr3_length j_call d_call v_call clone_size cdr3_nt cdr3_aa
12 TRBJ1-2 NA TRBV20-1 NA TGCAGTGCTAGTCGGCGGGAAAATGGCTACACCTTC CSASRRENGYTF
16 TRBJ2-7 NA TRBV5-1 once TGCGCCAGCAGCTTAGGGGGGGGGAGGGCCTCCTACGAGCAGTACTTC CASSLGGGRASYEQYF
13 TRBJ1-6 NA TRBV6-5 NA TGTGCCAGCTCGGGGGGGCTCGGATCACCCCTCCACTTT CASSGGLGSPLHF
14 TRBJ2-7 TRBD2 TRBV6-1 NA TGTGCCAGCAGTGACATAGCGGGGGACGGCGAGCAGTACTTC CASSDIAGDGEQYF
15 TRBJ1-2 TRBD1 TRBV28 NA TGTGCCAGCAGTTCCGGACAGGGTAGGGACTATGGCTACACCTTC CASSSGQGRDYGYTF
16 TRBJ2-7 NA TRBV10-3 once TGTGCCATCAGTGGAGGGTCTCGGTGGAGCTCCTACGAGCAGTACTTC CAISGGSRWSSYEQYF
14 TRBJ1-3 NA TRBV11-2 once TGTGCCAGCAGCGACCGACGGGGAGGAAACACCATATATTTT CASSDRRGGNTIYF
13 TRBJ1-6 NA TRBV7-9 few TGTGCCAGCAGCTTAGCCAGCGCCCCCACCCTCCACTTT CASSLASAPTLHF
14 TRBJ2-5 TRBD2 TRBV25-1 NA TGTGCCAGCAGTGAACCTGGACTAGCAGAGACCCAGTACTTC CASSEPGLAETQYF
14 TRBJ1-2 TRBD1 TRBV6-5 once TGTGCCAGCAGTTACTCGGACAGGGTCGATGGCTACACCTTC CASSYSDRVDGYTF